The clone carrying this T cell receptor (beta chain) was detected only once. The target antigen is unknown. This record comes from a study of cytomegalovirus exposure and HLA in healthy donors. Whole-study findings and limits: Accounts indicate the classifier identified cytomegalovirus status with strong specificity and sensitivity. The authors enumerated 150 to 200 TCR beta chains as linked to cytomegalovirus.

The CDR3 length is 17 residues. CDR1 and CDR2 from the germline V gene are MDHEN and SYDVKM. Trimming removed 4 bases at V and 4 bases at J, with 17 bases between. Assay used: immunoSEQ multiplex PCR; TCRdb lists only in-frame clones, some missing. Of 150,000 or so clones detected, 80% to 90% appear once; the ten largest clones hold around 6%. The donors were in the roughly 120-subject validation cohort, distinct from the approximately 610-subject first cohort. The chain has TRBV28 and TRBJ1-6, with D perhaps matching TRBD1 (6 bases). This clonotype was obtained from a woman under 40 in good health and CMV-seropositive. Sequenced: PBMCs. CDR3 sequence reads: CASSYPPTGPYNSPLHF. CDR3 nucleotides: TGTGCCAGCAGTTACCCCCCTACAGGGCCGTATAATTCACCCCTCCACTTT.